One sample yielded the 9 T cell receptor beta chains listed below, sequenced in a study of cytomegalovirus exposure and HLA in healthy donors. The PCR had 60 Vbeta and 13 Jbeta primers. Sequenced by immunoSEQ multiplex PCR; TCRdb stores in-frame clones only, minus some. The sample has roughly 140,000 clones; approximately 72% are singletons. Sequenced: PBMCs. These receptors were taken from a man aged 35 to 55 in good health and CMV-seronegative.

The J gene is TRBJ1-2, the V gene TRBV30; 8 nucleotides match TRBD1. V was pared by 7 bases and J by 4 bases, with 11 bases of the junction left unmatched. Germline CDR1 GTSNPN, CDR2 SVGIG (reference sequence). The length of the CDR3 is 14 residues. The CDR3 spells CASIGQGVFYGYTF. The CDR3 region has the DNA TGTGCCTCGATCGGACAGGGAGTCTTCTATGGCTACACCTTC.

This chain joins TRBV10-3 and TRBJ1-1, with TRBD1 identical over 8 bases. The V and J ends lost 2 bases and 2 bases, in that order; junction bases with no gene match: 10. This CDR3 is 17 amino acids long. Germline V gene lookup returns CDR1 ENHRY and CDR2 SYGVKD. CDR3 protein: CAISEGVGQGENTEAFF. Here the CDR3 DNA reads TGTGCCATCAGTGAGGGGGTAGGACAGGGAGAAAACACTGAAGCTTTCTTT.

The DNA for the CDR3 is TGTGCTAGTGGCTCGGGACTAGCCCCCTACAATGAGCAGTTCTTC. It codes for CASGSGLAPYNEQFF. The rearrangement links TRBV12-5 to TRBJ2-1; 9 positions match TRBD2. J gave up 2 bases and V 6 bases, and 5 bases lay outside the gene matches. Germline V gives CDR1 LGHNT, CDR2 FRNRAP. There are 15 residues in the CDR3.

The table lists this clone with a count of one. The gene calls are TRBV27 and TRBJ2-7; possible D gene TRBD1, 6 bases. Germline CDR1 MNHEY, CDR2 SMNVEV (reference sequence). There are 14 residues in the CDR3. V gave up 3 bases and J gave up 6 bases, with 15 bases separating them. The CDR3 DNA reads TGTGCCAGCAGTTTTGACTGGGGGCGGGTCGAGCAGTACTTC. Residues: CASSFDWGRVEQYF.

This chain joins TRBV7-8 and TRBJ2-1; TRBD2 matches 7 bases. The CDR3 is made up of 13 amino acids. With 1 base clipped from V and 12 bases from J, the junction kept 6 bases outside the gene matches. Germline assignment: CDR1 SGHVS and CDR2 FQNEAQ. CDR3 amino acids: CASSLGEGWRQFF. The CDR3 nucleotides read TGTGCCAGCAGCTTAGGGGAGGGTTGGAGGCAGTTCTTC.

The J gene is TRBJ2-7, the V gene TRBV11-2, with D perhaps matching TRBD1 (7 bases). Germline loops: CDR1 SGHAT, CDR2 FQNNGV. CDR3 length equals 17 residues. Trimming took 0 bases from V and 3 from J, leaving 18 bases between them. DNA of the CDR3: TGTGCCAGCAGCTTAGATTCGTCTCGCCAGGGGGGCTACGAGCAGTACTTC. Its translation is CASSLDSSRQGGYEQYF.

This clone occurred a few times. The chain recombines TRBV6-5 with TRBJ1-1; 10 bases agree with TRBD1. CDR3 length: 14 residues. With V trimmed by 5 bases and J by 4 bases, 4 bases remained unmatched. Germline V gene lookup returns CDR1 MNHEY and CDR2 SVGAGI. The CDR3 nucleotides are TGTGCCAGCAGTCCCTGGACAGGGGGCACTGAAGCTTTCTTT. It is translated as CASSPWTGGTEAFF.

In nucleotides, the CDR3 is TGCGCCAGCAGCTTGTCCGATACGGGGGAGGATAGCGACGAGCAGTACTTC. Its translation: CASSLSDTGEDSDEQYF. This sequence joins TRBV5-1 and TRBJ2-7; a weak D match, TRBD2 (6 bases). The germline V gene encodes CDR1 SGHRS and CDR2 YFSETQ. The length of the CDR3 is 17 residues. V was cut by 1 base and J by 5 bases, with 22 bases left in between.

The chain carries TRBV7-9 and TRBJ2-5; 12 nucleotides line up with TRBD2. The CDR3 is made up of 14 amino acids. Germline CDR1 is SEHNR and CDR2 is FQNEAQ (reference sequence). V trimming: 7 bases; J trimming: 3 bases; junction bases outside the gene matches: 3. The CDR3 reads CASNLAGGEETQYF. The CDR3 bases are TGTGCCAGCAACCTAGCGGGGGGGGAAGAGACCCAGTACTTC.